This TCR beta chain came from a study of Graves' ophthalmopathy and Graves' hyperthyroidism. About the research overall: Researchers obtained peripheral blood at initial diagnosis, before any treatment had begun.

Amplified material comprised TCR beta CDR3 regions derived from RNA transcripts. HTBI-primed RT-PCR formed the first round, and a multiplex PCR formed the second. TCRdb reprocessed the multiplex PCR reads via MiXCR and lists one record per CDR3 protein. The sample holds about 220,000 distinct CDR3 sequences; 20% to 25% are singletons and the top ten take around 45%. This clonotype was seen many times. The TCR originated in a woman aged 45 to 65 with Graves' ophthalmopathy. Sequencing was carried out using peripheral blood.

CDR3 sequence reads: CASSANWGSGANVLTF. The CDR3 DNA reads TGTGCCAGCAGTGCTAATTGGGGATCTGGGGCCAACGTCCTGACTTTC. The chain joins TRBV6-1 to TRBJ2-6, with D unclear. Trimming pared 4 bases from V and 1 base from J, leaving 11 bases between. Per the germline V gene, CDR1 is MNHNS and CDR2 is SASEGT. This CDR3 is 16 amino acids long.